This paragraph reports one T cell receptor beta chain. This receptor's antigen is unknown. No base quality information exists; no much larger clone differs at one position. V sheds 3 bases and J sheds 2 bases, leaving 13 bases between their ends. The CDR1 and CDR2 encoded by the germline V gene are KGHSH and LQKENI. From the cysteine up to the phenylalanine, the CDR3 has a length of 15 residues. Only the CDR3 part of the read is kept: 45 bases, read in frame from the first base. Data came from an Illumina HiSeq 1500. TCRdb's own reprocessing of the public reads used fastp at Q25 and MiXCR and kept productive beta chains. Entries that share a CDR3 protein sequence are merged under the most common genes and DNA. A total of fewer than 650,000 distinct CDR3 sequences appear in this sample, around two fifths of them only once. Of the sample, 48% falls within the top ten clones. The source of the sample is a study of T cell repertoires in cytomegalovirus infection (dated by TCRdb to 2018 to 2020). For the wider study: Peptide stimulations targeted recently identified HLA-C-restricted CMV epitopes, whose presentation resists viral immunomodulation, together with well-studied HLA-B-restricted epitopes. The HLA type of each donor mattered for the analysis, because public TCR beta signatures pointed to carriage of CMV infection along with the matching HLA type. The research as a whole found: Cumulative frequency of public TCR beta family members discriminated carriers of CMV infection plus the relevant HLA type in this cohort and an independent approximately 350-donor cohort. The ex vivo response was dominated by HLA-C-restricted CMV-specific TCR beta clonotypes, which also provided the single most frequent clonotype in two of eight donors.

The sample's treatment or condition label is to be understood as: in vitro stimulation with specific CMV peptide epitopes to enrich CMV-specific T cells. The origin of this receptor is a human donor in good health (CMV status not recorded). Some clones in this sample may be carry-over from other donors' samples. The chain joins TRBV18 to TRBJ2-5, with TRBD1 tentatively as D gene (5 bases match). The material was cultured PBMCs, obtained from culture after CMV antigen stimulation. The nucleotides are TGTGCCAGCTCACCCTTTACAGGTCCACAAGAGACCCAGTACTTC. The translation is CASSPFTGPQETQYF.